This TCR beta chain appears in the sequencing data of a study of regulatory T cells in long-lasting Graves disease. Turning to the study itself: Over-5-year antithyroid drug use with positive TSH receptor antibodies defined persistent Graves' disease in the study.

CDR1 is MDHEN and CDR2 is SYDVKM in the germline V gene. Deletions cut 7 bases from V and 5 bases from J, with 17 bases between. This CDR3 region has 14 residues. CDR3-region Arm-PCR and iRepertoire HTBI primers produced the TCR beta libraries. MiXCR, applied by TCRdb to the multiplex PCR reads, yields one record per CDR3 protein. This sample carries around 460,000 distinct CDR3 sequences, approximately 23% of them seen once, and the ten largest clones take around 13%. This clonotype occurred many times. Antigen: not known. Time point in this sample: persistent/refractory GD, antithyroid drugs over 5 years with positive TRAb. The TCR library was prepared using RNA isolated from PBMCs. Overall study results and limits: Relative to new patients (roughly 1,000), persistent patients exhibited greater sharing of public clonotypes (about 2,700). Thyroid tissue went unstudied; only peripheral blood was examined. Favored usage of TRBV28, TRBJ1-2 and TRBJ2-5 was recorded in persistent disease.

The specimen was peripheral blood mononuclear cells (PBMCs), collected when the disease was refractory, from a patient treated with antithyroid drugs. This TCR was recovered from a female donor with Graves disease. This chain connects TRBV28 to TRBJ2-5; D might be TRBD2 (5 bases). DNA of the CDR3: TGTGCCAGCATCCCATCCGGGCCGGGGGAGACCCAGTACTTC. It translates to CASIPSGPGETQYF.